The 29 T cell receptor beta chains given below trace back to one sample, sequenced in a study of identical twins. Each CDR3 protein is one row after TCRdb ran MiXCR on the 5' RACE reads. This sample carries roughly 710,000 distinct CDR3 sequences, 6.1% of them seen once, and the ten largest clones take around 2%. The sequencing input was naive T cells sorted from blood. Receptor source: a man between 18 and 29 years old in good health.

This clonotype was seen at least ten times. The chain joins TRBV5-6 to TRBJ2-1, with D hard to call. The CDR3 sequence is 14 residues long. Germline V lookup: CDR1 SGHDT, CDR2 YYEEEE. V lost 1 base, J lost 2 bases, and 7 bases lay in between. The CDR3 DNA reads TGTGCCAGCAGCTTGAAGTACCCCTACAATGAGCAGTTCTTC. This encodes CASSLKYPYNEQFF.

This clonotype came up many times. V and J are TRBV20-1 and TRBJ1-6; D remains unclear. Germline lookup yields CDR1 DFQATT and CDR2 SNEGSKA (reference sequence). This CDR3 has 13 residues. V was clipped by 2 bases and J by 10 bases, with 12 bases between them. This CDR3 is CSARPSLESPLHF. CDR3 sequence (DNA): TGCAGTGCTAGACCCTCTCTCGAATCACCCCTCCACTTT.

This clonotype was recorded at least ten times. V and J are TRBV10-3 and TRBJ2-7; 9 bases match TRBD2. The CDR3 runs to 16 residues. CDR1 is ENHRY and CDR2 is SYGVKD in the germline V gene. The V segment lost 3 bases and the J segment 4 bases; nucleotides outside the gene matches: 10. The CDR3 loop is CAISDPTSSGTYEQYF. CDR3 DNA sequence: TGTGCCATCAGTGACCCGACGTCTAGCGGGACATACGAGCAGTACTTC.

This clonotype was seen many times. The chain uses TRBV9 and TRBJ2-7; D is possibly TRBD2 (6 bases). The germline V and J ends were trimmed by 4 bases and 3 bases, with 14 bases remaining between them. CDR3 size: 14 residues. The V gene's germline CDR1 is SGDLS and CDR2 YYNGEE. The CDR3 region is CASSPRDLSYEQYF. Here the CDR3 DNA reads TGTGCCAGCAGCCCAAGGGACTTAAGCTACGAGCAGTACTTC. The whole variable domain, remainder taken from reference TRBV9 and TRBJ2-7, is DSGVTQTPKHLITATGQRVTLRCSPRSGDLSVYWYQQSLDQGLQFLIQYYNGEERAKGNILERFSAQQFPDLHSELNLSSLELGDSALYFCASSPRDLSYEQYFGPGTRLTVT.

Many counts were recorded for this clonotype. The V gene is TRBV29-1, the J gene TRBJ2-3; TRBD2 matches 8 bases. Germline CDR1 SQVTM, CDR2 ANQGSEA. There are 14 residues in the CDR3. With 7 bases clipped from V and 8 bases from J, the junction kept 14 bases outside the gene matches. The CDR3 sequence is CSAPSSGSGGTQYF. CDR3 coding DNA: TGCAGCGCCCCCTCCAGCGGGAGTGGTGGTACGCAGTATTTT.

This clonotype was seen once. The V and J genes are TRBV7-9 and TRBJ2-7, with a weak D call TRBD2 (6 bases). Trimming took off 3 bases at V and 4 bases at J, with 16 bases between the two ends. This CDR3 has 15 amino acids. The germline V gene encodes CDR1 SEHNR and CDR2 FQNEAQ (reference sequence). The CDR3 DNA reads as TGTGCCAGCAGCTTTTGGGGCGGGAAGTCGTACGAGCAGTACTTC. Encoded protein: CASSFWGGKSYEQYF.

V and J are TRBV5-5 and TRBJ2-7; D remains unclear. In germline, CDR1 is SGHKS, CDR2 YYEKEE (reference sequence). V lost 1 base to trimming and J lost 2 bases, with 13 bases between them. This CDR3 region has 15 residues. CDR3 in amino acids: CASSLNLGTAYEQYV. CDR3 DNA: TGTGCCAGCAGCTTGAATCTGGGCACAGCCTACGAGCAGTACGTC.

This clonotype has more than one count but fewer than ten. V is TRBV29-1 and J is TRBJ1-2, with D hard to call. The germline V and J ends were trimmed by 1 base and 6 bases, with 9 bases remaining between them. Germline V lookup: CDR1 SQVTM, CDR2 ANQGSEA. CDR3 size: 12 residues. The CDR3 reads CSVEGVRDGYTF. The CDR3 DNA reads TGCAGCGTTGAAGGAGTACGGGATGGCTACACCTTC. Combining the CDR3 with reference TRBV29-1 and TRBJ1-2 gives the whole variable domain SAVISQKPSRDICQRGTSLTIQCQVDSQVTMMFWYRQQPGQSLTLIATANQGSEATYESGFVIDKFPISRPNLTFSTLTVSNMSPEDSSIYLCSVEGVRDGYTFGSGTRLTVV.

Many counts were recorded for this clonotype. This chain links TRBV5-1 with TRBJ2-1; 7 nucleotides align to TRBD2. V shed 3 bases and J 5 bases; nucleotides not matched to a gene: 11. Germline CDR1 is SGHRS and CDR2 is YFSETQ. This CDR3 is built from 16 residues. This CDR3 reads CASSSQPGLTNNEQFF. CDR3 nucleotides: TGCGCCAGCAGCTCCCAACCGGGACTAACTAACAATGAGCAGTTCTTC.

The table lists this clonotype with a few counts. The CDR3 here is CASSLARYRGRDTQYF. The CDR3 DNA reads as TGTGCCAGCAGCTTAGCGAGGTACAGGGGACGAGATACGCAGTATTTT. The chain uses TRBV7-8 and TRBJ2-3; 7 bases map to TRBD1. This CDR3 contains 16 residues. Germline-derived CDR1 and CDR2 are SGHVS and FQNEAQ. The junction had 8 bases not matched to a gene; V was cut back by 0 bases and J by 5 bases.

This clonotype was detected many times. The chain joins TRBV20-1 to TRBJ2-5, with D possibly being TRBD2 (6 bases). Germline CDR1 reads DFQATT; CDR2 reads SNEGSKA (reference sequence). This CDR3 has 15 amino acids. Deletions cut 4 bases from V and 3 bases from J, with 18 bases between. The CDR3 sequence: CSAIFNREPKETQYF. CDR3 in DNA: TGCAGTGCTATCTTTAACCGGGAGCCAAAAGAGACCCAGTACTTC.

This clonotype was observed at least ten times. The genes are TRBV7-2 and TRBJ1-3, with unresolved D. The CDR3 consists of 16 residues. The germline V gene has CDR1 SGHTA and CDR2 FQGNSA. The V and J ends lost 0 bases and 0 bases respectively, with 9 bases between them. The CDR3 loop reads CASSLAGLRSGNTIYF. Written as DNA, the CDR3 is TGTGCCAGCAGCTTAGCAGGTCTCCGCTCTGGAAACACCATATATTTT.

This clonotype was detected many times. V usage is TRBV29-1 and J usage is TRBJ2-4; no reliable D call. CDR1 is SQVTM and CDR2 is ANQGSEA in the germline V gene. The CDR3 runs to 11 residues. V was trimmed by 3 bases and J by 9 bases, leaving 9 bases between them. This CDR3 is CSVDFYGIQYF. The CDR3 DNA reads as TGCAGCGTTGACTTTTACGGCATTCAGTACTTC.

The chain has TRBV28 and TRBJ2-1; no reliable D call. The CDR3 length is 17 residues. From germline, CDR1 is MDHEN and CDR2 SYDVKM. V lost 6 bases, J lost 0 bases, and 18 bases lay in between. CDR3: CASSSLLGLPSYNEQFF. CDR3 nucleotides: TGTGCCAGCAGCTCCCTTCTTGGTCTTCCCTCCTACAATGAGCAGTTCTTC.

This clonotype turned up a few times. Its ends do not fully match the called genes, so a read error is possible. V usage is TRBV7-2 and J usage is TRBJ2-1; 9 positions agree with TRBD2. CDR1 SGHTA and CDR2 FQGNSA come from the germline V gene. CDR3 length: 14 amino acids. DNA for the CDR3: TGTGCCAGCAGCTTAGCGAAGGGTAGCGGGAGAGTGGTCTTC. As protein: CASSLAKGSGRVVF. Full variable domain (outside the CDR3, taken from reference TRBV7-2 and TRBJ2-1): GAGVSQSPSNKVTEKGKDVELRCDPISGHTALYWYRQSLGQGLEFLIYFQGNSAPDKSGLPSDRFSAERTGGSVSTLTIQRTQQEDSAVYLCASSLAKGSGRVVFGPGTRLTVL.

This clonotype was seen only a few times. The chain has TRBV4-1 and TRBJ2-1; D not certain. Germline values: CDR1 MGHRA, CDR2 YSYEKL. Trimming pared 0 bases from V and 0 bases from J, leaving 15 bases between. CDR3 length: 18 amino acids. The CDR3 here is CASSQDATLGGSYNEQFF. The CDR3 coding sequence is TGCGCCAGCAGCCAAGATGCAACCTTGGGTGGCTCCTACAATGAGCAGTTCTTC.

This clonotype was recorded many times. The V and J genes are TRBV12-3 or TRBV12-4 and TRBJ2-1; tentatively, D is TRBD1 (6 bases). CDR3 length: 14 amino acids. Trimming shortened V by 3 bases and J by 8 bases, and 14 bases separated the two germline ends. The CDR3 spells CASSLTGFGYEQFF. The DNA for the CDR3 is TGTGCCAGCAGTTTGACAGGATTTGGATATGAGCAGTTCTTC.

This sequence joins TRBV7-2 and TRBJ2-7; 8 bases align to TRBD1. The CDR3 has 15 residues. Germline V lookup: CDR1 SGHTA, CDR2 FQGNSA. The J segment lost 4 bases and the V segment lost 5 bases, leaving 10 bases of the junction unmatched. The CDR3 bases are TGTGCCAGCAGCAGAGAGGGGACAGGAGATTACGAGCAGTACTTC. It translates to CASSREGTGDYEQYF.

This clonotype came up many times. J is TRBJ2-7 and V is TRBV20-1, with a possible D match to TRBD2 (5 bases). This CDR3 region has 13 residues. The V end lost 1 base, the J end lost 7 bases, and 14 bases lay between the germline ends. Per germline, CDR1 DFQATT and CDR2 SNEGSKA (reference sequence). The CDR3 DNA reads TGCAGTGCTAGAGGAGGGAAAGTGCGGGAGCAGTACTTC. This gives the protein CSARGGKVREQYF.

Comment on this clonotype: This may be a read error, as it is one base from a much larger clone. The rearrangement joins TRBV12-3 or TRBV12-4 to TRBJ2-4, with D perhaps matching TRBD2 (5 bases). The CDR3 extends over 14 amino acids. The CDR3: CASSFQLAKNTQYF. The CDR3 DNA is TGTGCCAGCAGTTTCCAGCTAGCCAAAAACACTCAGTACTTC.

Ten or more counts support this clonotype. This chain links TRBV29-1 with TRBJ2-5, with TRBD2 matching 7 bases. Per germline, CDR1 SQVTM and CDR2 ANQGSEA. The length of the CDR3 is 14 residues. After removal of 4 bases from V and 2 bases from J, the junction contained 7 bases not matched to a gene. CDR3 bases: TGCAGCGTTGCAAATAGCGGGTTGCAAGAGACCCAGTACTTC. It codes for CSVANSGLQETQYF. Full variable domain (missing parts from reference TRBV29-1 and TRBJ2-5): SAVISQKPSRDICQRGTSLTIQCQVDSQVTMMFWYRQQPGQSLTLIATANQGSEATYESGFVIDKFPISRPNLTFSTLTVSNMSPEDSSIYLCSVANSGLQETQYFGPGTRLLVL.

There are a few counts of this clonotype. This chain uses TRBV13 with TRBJ2-1, with 9 nucleotides matching TRBD1. From germline, CDR1 is PRHDT and CDR2 FYEKMQ (reference sequence). The trim removed 5 bases at V and 15 bases at J, leaving 8 bases unmatched. The CDR3 sequence is 12 residues long. For the CDR3, the DNA is TGTGCCAGCAGCCCCCGGACAGGGGATCGGTTCTTC. Encoded protein: CASSPRTGDRFF.

This clonotype occurred a few times. The rearrangement links TRBV5-1 to TRBJ2-1; 8 bases are a match to TRBD1. CDR3 length equals 17 residues. Germline values: CDR1 SGHRS, CDR2 YFSETQ. V lost 1 base and J lost 8; bases outside the gene matches: 14. The CDR3 protein is CASSLTQPGQVWDEQFF. The CDR3 DNA reads TGCGCCAGCAGCTTGACCCAACCGGGACAGGTCTGGGATGAGCAGTTCTTC.

The genes are TRBV29-1 and TRBJ2-2; D possibly uses TRBD1 or TRBD2 (5 bases each). Germline V gene lookup returns CDR1 SQVTM and CDR2 ANQGSEA. The CDR3 totals 12 residues. Deletions cut 6 bases from V and 7 bases from J, with 12 bases between. The DNA of the CDR3 is TGCAGCGTCAGGGACCCCCTCGGGGAGCTGTTTTTT. It specifies CSVRDPLGELFF.

This clonotype was seen a few times. V and J are TRBV5-6 and TRBJ2-6; D is possibly TRBD2 (6 bases). Germline V gene sequence: CDR1 SGHDT, CDR2 YYEEEE. The CDR3 totals 16 residues. Trimming cost V 6 bases and J 0 bases, with 13 bases left between them. This CDR3 reads CASTPGLSSGANVLTF. The CDR3 coding sequence is TGTGCCAGCACCCCGGGACTGAGCTCTGGGGCCAACGTCCTGACTTTC.

This clonotype was counted at least ten times. The chain links TRBV29-1 to TRBJ2-7; the match to TRBD1 covers 7 bases. This CDR3 comprises 13 residues. Germline values: CDR1 SQVTM, CDR2 ANQGSEA. CDR3 residues: CRDDRVVSYEQYF. The CDR3 nucleotides read TGCAGGGATGACAGGGTAGTCTCCTACGAGCAGTACTTC.

The chain employs TRBV15 and TRBJ1-3; 7 bases fit TRBD1. V shed 5 bases, J shed 2 bases, and the junction held 6 bases outside the gene matches. The CDR3 contains 15 residues. Per germline, CDR1 LNHNV and CDR2 YYDKDF (reference sequence). The CDR3 protein is CATSSGRGPGNTIYF. The CDR3, as DNA: TGTGCCACCAGCTCTGGGAGGGGGCCTGGAAACACCATATATTTT.

The chain combines TRBV28 with TRBJ2-7; 7 bases are shared with TRBD1. The CDR3 consists of 12 residues. Germline trimming cut 10 bases from V and 3 bases from J; bases unmatched to any gene: 6. Germline V gives CDR1 MDHEN, CDR2 SYDVKM. The CDR3 loop is CATGDSYYEQYF. The CDR3 coding sequence is TGTGCCACCGGGGACAGTTACTACGAGCAGTACTTC.

This CDR3 reads CASSLLGTSGNEQFF. In DNA, the CDR3 is TGCGCCAGCAGCTTGCTAGGGACTAGCGGTAATGAGCAGTTCTTC. This chain uses TRBV5-1 with TRBJ2-1, with 11 bases that match TRBD2. The CDR3 sequence is 15 residues long. V gave up 1 base and J gave up 7 bases; unmatched junction bases: 4. Germline CDR1 reads SGHRS; CDR2 reads YFSETQ.